This T cell receptor beta chain emerged from a study of cytotoxic CD8 clonotypes in ibrutinib-treated CLL. The CDR3 has 13 amino acids. Trimming at V came to 0 bases and at J to 4 bases, leaving 0 bases not matched to a gene. CDR1 is GTSNPN, CDR2 SVGIG, per germline (reference sequence). Overall study findings and caveats: Researchers report that baseline clonality outpaced age-matched healthy donors and tracked circulating CD8+ T-cell counts.

Turning to this clone: Antigen: not known.

The assay was immunoSEQ multiplex PCR, and TCRdb's table has in-frame clones only and misses some. Counted here are about 50,000 clones, around four fifths occurring once; the ten biggest clones make up around 21%. Sequences were derived from PBMCs, sampled after 24 months of ibrutinib treatment. The chain recombines TRBV30 with TRBJ2-5; 9 bases match TRBD2. This clonotype was obtained from a human donor with chronic lymphocytic leukemia. The CDR3 region is CAWSVSGGETQYF. The DNA for the CDR3 is TGTGCCTGGAGTGTTAGCGGGGGAGAGACCCAGTACTTC.